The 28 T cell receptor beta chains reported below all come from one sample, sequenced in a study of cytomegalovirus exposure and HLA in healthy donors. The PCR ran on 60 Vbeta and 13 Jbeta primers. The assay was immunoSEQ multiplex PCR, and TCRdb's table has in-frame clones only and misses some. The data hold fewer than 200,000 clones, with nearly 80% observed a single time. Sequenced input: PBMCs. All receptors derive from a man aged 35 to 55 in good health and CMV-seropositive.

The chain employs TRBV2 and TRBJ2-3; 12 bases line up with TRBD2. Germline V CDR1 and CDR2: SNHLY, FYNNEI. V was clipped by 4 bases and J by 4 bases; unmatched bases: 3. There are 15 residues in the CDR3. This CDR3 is CASSATSGRSDTQYF. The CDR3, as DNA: TGTGCCAGCAGTGCGACTAGCGGGAGATCAGATACGCAGTATTTT. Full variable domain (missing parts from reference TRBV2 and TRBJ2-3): EPEVTQTPSHQVTQMGQEVILRCVPISNHLYFYWYRQILGQKVEFLVSFYNNEISEKSEIFDDQFSVERPDGSNFTLKIRSTKLEDSAMYFCASSATSGRSDTQYFGPGTRLTVL.

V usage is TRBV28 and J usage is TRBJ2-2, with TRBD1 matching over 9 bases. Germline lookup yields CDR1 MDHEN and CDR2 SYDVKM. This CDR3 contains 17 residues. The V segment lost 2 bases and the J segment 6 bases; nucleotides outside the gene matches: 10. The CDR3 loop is CASSLLTGGGSAGELFF. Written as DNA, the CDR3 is TGTGCCAGCAGTTTACTTACAGGGGGCGGTTCGGCCGGGGAGCTGTTTTTT.

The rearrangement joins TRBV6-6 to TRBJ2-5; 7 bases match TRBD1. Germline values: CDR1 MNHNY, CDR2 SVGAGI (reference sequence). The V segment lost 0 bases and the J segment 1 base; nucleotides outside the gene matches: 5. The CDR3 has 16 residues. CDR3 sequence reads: CASSYSPGQPQETQYF. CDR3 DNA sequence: TGTGCCAGCAGTTACTCCCCGGGACAGCCCCAAGAGACCCAGTACTTC.

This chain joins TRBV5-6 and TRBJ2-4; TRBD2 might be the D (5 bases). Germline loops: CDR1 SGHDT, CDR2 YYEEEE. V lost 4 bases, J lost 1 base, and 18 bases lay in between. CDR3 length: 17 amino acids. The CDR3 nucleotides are TGTGCCAGCAGCCCCCGGGGAGAATTTGGGGCCAAAAACATTCAGTACTTC. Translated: CASSPRGEFGAKNIQYF.

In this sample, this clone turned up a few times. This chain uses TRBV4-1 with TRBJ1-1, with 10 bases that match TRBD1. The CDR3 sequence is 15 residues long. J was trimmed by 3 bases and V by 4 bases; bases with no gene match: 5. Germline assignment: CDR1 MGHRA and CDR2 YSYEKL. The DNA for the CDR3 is TGCGCCAGCAGCCGGGGGACAGGGGACGACACTGAAGCTTTCTTT. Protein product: CASSRGTGDDTEAFF.

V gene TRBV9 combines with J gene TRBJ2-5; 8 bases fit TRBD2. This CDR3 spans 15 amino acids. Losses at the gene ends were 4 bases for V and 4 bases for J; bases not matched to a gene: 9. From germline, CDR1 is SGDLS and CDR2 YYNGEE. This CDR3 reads CASSPRAGAGETQYF. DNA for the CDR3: TGTGCCAGCAGCCCCCGAGCGGGAGCAGGAGAGACCCAGTACTTC. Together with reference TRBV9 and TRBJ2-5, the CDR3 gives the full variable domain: DSGVTQTPKHLITATGQRVTLRCSPRSGDLSVYWYQQSLDQGLQFLIQYYNGEERAKGNILERFSAQQFPDLHSELNLSSLELGDSALYFCASSPRAGAGETQYFGPGTRLLVL.

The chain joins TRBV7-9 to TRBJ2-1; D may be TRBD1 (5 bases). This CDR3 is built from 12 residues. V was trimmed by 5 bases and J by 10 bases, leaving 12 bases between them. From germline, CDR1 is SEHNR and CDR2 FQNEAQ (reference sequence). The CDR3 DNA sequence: TGTGCCAGCAGCCCTAAGGGGTTCGAGCAGTTCTTC. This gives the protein CASSPKGFEQFF.

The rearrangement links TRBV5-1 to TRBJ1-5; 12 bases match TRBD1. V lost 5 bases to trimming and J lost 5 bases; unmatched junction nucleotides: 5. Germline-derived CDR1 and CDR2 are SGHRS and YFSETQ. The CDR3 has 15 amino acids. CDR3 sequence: CASSLGTGGDQPQHF. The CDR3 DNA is TGCGCCAGCAGTCTTGGGACAGGGGGCGATCAGCCCCAGCATTTT.

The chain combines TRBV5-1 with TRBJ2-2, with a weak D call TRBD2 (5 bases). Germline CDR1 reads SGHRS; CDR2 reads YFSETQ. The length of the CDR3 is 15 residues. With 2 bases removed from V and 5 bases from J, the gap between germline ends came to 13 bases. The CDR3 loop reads CASSLSNGVTGELFF. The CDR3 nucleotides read TGCGCCAGCAGCTTATCAAACGGGGTGACCGGGGAGCTGTTTTTT.

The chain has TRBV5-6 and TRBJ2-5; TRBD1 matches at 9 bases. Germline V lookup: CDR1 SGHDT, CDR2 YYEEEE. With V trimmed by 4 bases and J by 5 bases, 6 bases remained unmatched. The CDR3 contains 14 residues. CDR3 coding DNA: TGTGCCAGCAGCCTCGGACAGGGGAGGGAGACCCAGTACTTC. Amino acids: CASSLGQGRETQYF.

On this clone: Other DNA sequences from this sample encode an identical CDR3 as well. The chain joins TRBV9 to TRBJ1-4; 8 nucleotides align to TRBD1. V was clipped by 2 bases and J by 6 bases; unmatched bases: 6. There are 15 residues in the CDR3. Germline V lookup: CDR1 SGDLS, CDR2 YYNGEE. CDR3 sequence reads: CASSVAAGGHEKLFF. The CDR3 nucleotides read TGTGCCAGCAGCGTGGCGGCAGGGGGCCATGAAAAACTGTTTTTT.

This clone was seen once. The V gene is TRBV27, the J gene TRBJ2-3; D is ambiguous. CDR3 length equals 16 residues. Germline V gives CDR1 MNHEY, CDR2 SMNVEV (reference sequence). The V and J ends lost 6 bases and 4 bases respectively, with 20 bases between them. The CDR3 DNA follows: TGTGCCAGCAGACTAATAGGCGGTCCGGCAGCAGATACGCAGTATTTT. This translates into CASRLIGGPAADTQYF.

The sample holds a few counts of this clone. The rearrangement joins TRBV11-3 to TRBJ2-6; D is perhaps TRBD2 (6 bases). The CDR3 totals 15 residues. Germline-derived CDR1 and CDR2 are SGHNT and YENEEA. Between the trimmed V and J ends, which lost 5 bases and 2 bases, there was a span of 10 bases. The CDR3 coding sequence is TGTGCCAGCAGCCCACCGGGGGCTGGGGCCAACGTCCTGACTTTC. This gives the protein CASSPPGAGANVLTF.

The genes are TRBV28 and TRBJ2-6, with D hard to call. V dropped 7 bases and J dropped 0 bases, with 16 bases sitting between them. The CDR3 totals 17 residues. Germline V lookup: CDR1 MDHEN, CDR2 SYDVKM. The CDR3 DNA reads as TGTGCCAGCAAAGAATTGGGCAGCAGCTCTGGGGCCAACGTCCTGACTTTC. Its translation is CASKELGSSSGANVLTF.

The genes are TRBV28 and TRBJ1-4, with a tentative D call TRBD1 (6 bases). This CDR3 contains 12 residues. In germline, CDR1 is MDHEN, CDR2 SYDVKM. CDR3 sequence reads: CATGGGNEKLFF. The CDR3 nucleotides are TGTGCTACGGGGGGCGGTAATGAAAAACTGTTTTTT.

The CDR3, as DNA: TGTGCCAGCAGCTACGGGACTTTCAATGAGCAGTTCTTC. Protein sequence: CASSYGTFNEQFF. The chain joins TRBV7-6 to TRBJ2-1; D perhaps matches TRBD2 (6 bases). Germline lookup yields CDR1 SGHVS and CDR2 FNYEAQ. This CDR3 is built from 13 residues. V was trimmed by 4 bases and J by 6 bases, leaving 10 bases between them.

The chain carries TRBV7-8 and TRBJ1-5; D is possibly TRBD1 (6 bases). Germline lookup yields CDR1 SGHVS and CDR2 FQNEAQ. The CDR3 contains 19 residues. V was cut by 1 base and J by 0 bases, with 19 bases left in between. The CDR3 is CASSLVMLRGSYSNQPQHF. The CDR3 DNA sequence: TGTGCCAGCAGCTTAGTCATGCTCAGGGGCTCTTATAGCAATCAGCCCCAGCATTTT.

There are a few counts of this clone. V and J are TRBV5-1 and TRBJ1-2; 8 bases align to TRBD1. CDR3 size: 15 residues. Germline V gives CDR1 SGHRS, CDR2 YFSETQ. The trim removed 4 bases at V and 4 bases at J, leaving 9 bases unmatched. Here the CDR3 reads CASSIQTGEVYGYTF. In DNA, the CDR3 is TGCGCCAGCAGCATCCAGACAGGGGAGGTCTATGGCTACACCTTC.

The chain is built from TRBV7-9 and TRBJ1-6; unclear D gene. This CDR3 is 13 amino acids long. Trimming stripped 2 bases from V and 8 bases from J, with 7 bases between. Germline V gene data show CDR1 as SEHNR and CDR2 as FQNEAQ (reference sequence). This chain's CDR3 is CASSLTIYSPLHF. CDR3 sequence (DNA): TGTGCCAGCAGCTTAACTATATATTCACCCCTCCACTTT.

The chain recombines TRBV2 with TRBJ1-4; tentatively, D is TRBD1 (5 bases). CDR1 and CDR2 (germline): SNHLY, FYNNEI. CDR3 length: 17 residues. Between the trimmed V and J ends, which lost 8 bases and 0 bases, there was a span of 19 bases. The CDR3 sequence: CASLNQGTFATNEKLFF. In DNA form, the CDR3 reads TGTGCCAGCTTGAACCAGGGAACATTTGCAACTAATGAAAAACTGTTTTTT.

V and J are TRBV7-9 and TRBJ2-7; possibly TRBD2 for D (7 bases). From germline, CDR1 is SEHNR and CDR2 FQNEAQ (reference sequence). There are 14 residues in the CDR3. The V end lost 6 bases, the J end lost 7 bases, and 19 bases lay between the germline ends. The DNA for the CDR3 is TGTGCCAGCAGTCCCCCGGGGGGCGTCGGGGAGCAGTACTTC. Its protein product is CASSPPGGVGEQYF.

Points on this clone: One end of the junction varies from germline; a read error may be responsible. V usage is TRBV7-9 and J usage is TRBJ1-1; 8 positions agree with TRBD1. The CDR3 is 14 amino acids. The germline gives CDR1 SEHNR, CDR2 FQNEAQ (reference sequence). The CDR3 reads CSSSPQGAYAEAFF. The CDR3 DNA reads TGTTCCAGCAGCCCCCAGGGGGCTTACGCTGAAGCTTTCTTT.

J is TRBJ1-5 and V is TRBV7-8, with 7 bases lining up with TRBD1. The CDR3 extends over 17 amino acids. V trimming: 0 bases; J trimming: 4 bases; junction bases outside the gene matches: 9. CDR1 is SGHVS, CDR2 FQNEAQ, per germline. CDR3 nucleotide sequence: TGTGCCAGCAGCTTAGCGCTTTCGGGACAGCTTAATCAGCCCCAGCATTTT. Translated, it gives CASSLALSGQLNQPQHF.

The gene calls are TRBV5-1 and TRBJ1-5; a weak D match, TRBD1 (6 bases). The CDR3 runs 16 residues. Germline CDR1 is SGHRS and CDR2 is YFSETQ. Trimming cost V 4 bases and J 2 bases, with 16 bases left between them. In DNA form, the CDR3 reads TGCGCCAGCAGCCGGGAGGGGGGGCCAGGCAATCAGCCCCAGCATTTT. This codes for CASSREGGPGNQPQHF.

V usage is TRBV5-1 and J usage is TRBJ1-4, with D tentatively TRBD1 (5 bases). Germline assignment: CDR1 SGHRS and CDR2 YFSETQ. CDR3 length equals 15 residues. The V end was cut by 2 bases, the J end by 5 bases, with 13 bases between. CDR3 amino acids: CASSLNRMGNEKLFF. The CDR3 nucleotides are TGCGCCAGCAGCTTAAACAGGATGGGAAATGAAAAACTGTTTTTT.

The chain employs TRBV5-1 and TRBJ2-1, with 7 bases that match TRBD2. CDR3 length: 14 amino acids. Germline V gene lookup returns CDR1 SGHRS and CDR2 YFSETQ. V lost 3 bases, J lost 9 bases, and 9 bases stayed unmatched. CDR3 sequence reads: CASSYGLGGFEQFF. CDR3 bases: TGCGCCAGCAGCTATGGACTAGGAGGCTTTGAGCAGTTCTTC.

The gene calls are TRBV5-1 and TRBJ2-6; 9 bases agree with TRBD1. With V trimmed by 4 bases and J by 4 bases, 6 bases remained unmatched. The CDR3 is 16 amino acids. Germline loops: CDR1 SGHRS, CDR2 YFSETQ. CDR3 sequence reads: CASSQQGAVGANVLTF. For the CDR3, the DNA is TGCGCCAGCAGCCAACAGGGGGCAGTGGGGGCCAACGTCCTGACTTTC.

This chain's CDR3 is CASSLRTSGYNEQFF. CDR3 DNA: TGTGCCAGCAGTCTACGGACTAGCGGGTACAATGAGCAGTTCTTC. The chain recombines TRBV6-6 with TRBJ2-1, with 11 bases matching TRBD2. This CDR3 is built from 15 residues. After removal of 5 bases from V and 4 bases from J, the junction contained 4 bases not matched to a gene. Germline V gene data show CDR1 as MNHNY and CDR2 as SVGAGI (reference sequence).